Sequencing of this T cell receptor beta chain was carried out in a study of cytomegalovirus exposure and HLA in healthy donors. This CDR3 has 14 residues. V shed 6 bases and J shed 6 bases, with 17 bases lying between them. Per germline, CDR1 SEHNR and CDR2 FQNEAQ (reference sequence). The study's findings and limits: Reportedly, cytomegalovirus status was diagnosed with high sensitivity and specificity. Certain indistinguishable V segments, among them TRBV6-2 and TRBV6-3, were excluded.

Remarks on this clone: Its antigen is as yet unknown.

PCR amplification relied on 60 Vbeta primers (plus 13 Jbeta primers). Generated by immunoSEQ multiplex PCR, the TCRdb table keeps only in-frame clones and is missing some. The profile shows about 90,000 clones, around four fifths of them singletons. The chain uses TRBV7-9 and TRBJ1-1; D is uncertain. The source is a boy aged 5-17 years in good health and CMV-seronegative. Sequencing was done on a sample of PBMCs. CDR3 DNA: TGTGCCAGCAGGCAAGACGGCGGTGAGGCTGAAGCTTTCTTT. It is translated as CASRQDGGEAEAFF.